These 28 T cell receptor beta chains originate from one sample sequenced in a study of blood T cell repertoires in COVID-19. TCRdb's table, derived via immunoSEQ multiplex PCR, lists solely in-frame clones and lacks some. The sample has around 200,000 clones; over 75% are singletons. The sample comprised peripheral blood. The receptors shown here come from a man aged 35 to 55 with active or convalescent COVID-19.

CDR3 coding DNA: TGTGCCAGCAGCCACCCTCAGACAAAGACAGGGGGCTTGCTCTATGGCTACACCTTC. This encodes CASSHPQTKTGGLLYGYTF. The chain combines TRBV3-1 (or the pseudogene TRBV3-2) with TRBJ1-2, with 10 nucleotides matching TRBD1. This CDR3 comprises 19 residues. With 3 bases clipped from V and 4 bases from J, the junction kept 17 bases outside the gene matches. Germline V gene lookup returns CDR1 LGHDT and CDR2 YNNKEL (reference sequence).

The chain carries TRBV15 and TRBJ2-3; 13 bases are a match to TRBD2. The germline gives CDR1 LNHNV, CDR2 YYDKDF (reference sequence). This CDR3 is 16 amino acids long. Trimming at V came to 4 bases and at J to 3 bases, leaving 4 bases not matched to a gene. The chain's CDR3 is CATSIWTSGSTDTQYF. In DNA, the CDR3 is TGTGCCACCAGCATCTGGACTAGCGGGAGTACAGATACGCAGTATTTT.

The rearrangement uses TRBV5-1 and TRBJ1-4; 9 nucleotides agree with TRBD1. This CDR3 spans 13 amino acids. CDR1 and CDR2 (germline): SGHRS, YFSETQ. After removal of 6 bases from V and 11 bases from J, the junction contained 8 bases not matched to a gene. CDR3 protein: CASTPDRGGKLFF. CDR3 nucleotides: TGCGCCAGCACTCCGGACAGGGGTGGGAAACTGTTTTTT.

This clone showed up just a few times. CDR3 sequence (DNA): TGTGCCAGTAGCACCCGGGGGGGGCAGGGCGAAGCTTTCTTT. Encoded protein: CASSTRGGQGEAFF. The chain carries TRBV19 and TRBJ1-1; perhaps TRBD1 as D (6 bases). The CDR3 length is 14 residues. The V end lost 6 bases, the J end lost 8 bases, and 19 bases lay between the germline ends. Germline V gene sequence: CDR1 LNHDA, CDR2 SQIVND (reference sequence).

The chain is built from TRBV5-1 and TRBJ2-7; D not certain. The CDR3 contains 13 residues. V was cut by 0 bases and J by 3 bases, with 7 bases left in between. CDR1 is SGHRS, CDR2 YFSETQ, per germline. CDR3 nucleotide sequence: TGCGCCAGCAGCTTGGGTGAGAACTACGAGCAGTACTTC. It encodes CASSLGENYEQYF.

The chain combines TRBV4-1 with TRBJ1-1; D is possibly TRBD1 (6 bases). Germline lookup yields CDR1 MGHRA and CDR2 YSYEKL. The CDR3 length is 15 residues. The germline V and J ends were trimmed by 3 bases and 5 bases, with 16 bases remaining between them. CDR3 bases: TGCGCCAGCAGCCAGTACCGGGACATAGGGACTGAAGCTTTCTTT. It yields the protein CASSQYRDIGTEAFF.

The CDR3 sequence: CASSETGDGQPQHF. DNA of the CDR3: TGTGCCAGCAGCGAGACAGGGGACGGTCAGCCCCAGCATTTT. This sequence joins TRBV7-6 and TRBJ1-5; 8 bases align to TRBD1. The V and J ends lost 5 bases and 6 bases, in that order; junction bases with no gene match: 6. The CDR3 totals 14 residues. In germline, CDR1 is SGHVS, CDR2 FNYEAQ. Filled out from reference TRBV7-6 and TRBJ1-5, the complete variable domain reads GAGVSQSPRYKVTKRGQDVALRCDPISGHVSLYWYRQALGQGPEFLTYFNYEAQQDKSGLPNDRFSAERPEGSISTLTIQRTEQRDSAMYRCASSETGDGQPQHFGDGTRLSIL.

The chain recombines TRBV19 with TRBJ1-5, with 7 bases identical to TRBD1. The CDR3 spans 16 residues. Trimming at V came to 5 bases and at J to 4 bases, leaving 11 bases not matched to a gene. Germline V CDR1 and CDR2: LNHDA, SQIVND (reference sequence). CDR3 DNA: TGTGCCAGTAGTCCAACGACAGGGTATGGGAATCAGCCCCAGCATTTT. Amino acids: CASSPTTGYGNQPQHF.

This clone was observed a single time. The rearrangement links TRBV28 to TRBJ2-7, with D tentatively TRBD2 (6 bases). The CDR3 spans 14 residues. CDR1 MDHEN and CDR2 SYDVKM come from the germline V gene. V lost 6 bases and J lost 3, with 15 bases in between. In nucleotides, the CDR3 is TGTGCCAGCAGGGGGAATTGGGGAGGCTACGAGCAGTACTTC. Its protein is CASRGNWGGYEQYF.

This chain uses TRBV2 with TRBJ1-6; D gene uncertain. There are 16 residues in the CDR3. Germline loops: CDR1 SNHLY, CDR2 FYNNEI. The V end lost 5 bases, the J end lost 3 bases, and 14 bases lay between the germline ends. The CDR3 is CASSYEASSYNSPLHF. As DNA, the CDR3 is TGTGCCAGCAGTTACGAGGCCTCCAGCTATAATTCACCCCTCCACTTT. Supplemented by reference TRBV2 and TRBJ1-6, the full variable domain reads EPEVTQTPSHQVTQMGQEVILRCVPISNHLYFYWYRQILGQKVEFLVSFYNNEISEKSEIFDDQFSVERPDGSNFTLKIRSTKLEDSAMYFCASSYEASSYNSPLHFGNGTRLTVT.

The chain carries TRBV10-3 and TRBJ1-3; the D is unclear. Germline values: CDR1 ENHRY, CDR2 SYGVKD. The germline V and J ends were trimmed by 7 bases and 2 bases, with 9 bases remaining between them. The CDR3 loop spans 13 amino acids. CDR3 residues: CAITPVAGNTIYF. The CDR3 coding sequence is TGTGCCATCACCCCGGTGGCTGGAAACACCATATATTTT.

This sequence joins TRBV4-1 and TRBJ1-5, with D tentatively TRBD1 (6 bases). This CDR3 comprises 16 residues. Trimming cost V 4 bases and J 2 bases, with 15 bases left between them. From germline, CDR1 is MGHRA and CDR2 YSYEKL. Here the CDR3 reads CASSRYADSGNQPQHF. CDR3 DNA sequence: TGCGCCAGCAGCCGATACGCGGACAGTGGCAATCAGCCCCAGCATTTT.

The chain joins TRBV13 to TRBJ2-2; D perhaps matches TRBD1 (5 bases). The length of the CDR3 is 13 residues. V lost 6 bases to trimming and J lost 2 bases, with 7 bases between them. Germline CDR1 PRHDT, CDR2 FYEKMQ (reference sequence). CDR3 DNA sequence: TGTGCCAGCAGACAGGCAAACACCGGGGAGCTGTTTTTT. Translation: CASRQANTGELFF.

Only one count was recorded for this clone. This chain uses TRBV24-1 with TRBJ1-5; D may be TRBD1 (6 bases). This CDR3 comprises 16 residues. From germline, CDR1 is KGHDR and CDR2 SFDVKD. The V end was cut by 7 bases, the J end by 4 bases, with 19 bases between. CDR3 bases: TGTGCCACCAGCGACAGCCGCAGGGGAATAAATCAGCCCCAGCATTTT. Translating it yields CATSDSRRGINQPQHF.

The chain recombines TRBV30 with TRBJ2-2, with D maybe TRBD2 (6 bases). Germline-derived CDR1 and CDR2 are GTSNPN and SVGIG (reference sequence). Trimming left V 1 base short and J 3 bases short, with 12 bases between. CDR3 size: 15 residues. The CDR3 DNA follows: TGTGCCTGGAGTGGCCTGGGGGGATACACCGGGGAGCTGTTTTTT. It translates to CAWSGLGGYTGELFF. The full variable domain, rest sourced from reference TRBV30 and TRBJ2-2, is SQTIHQWPATLVQPVGSPLSLECTVEGTSNPNLYWYRQAAGRGLQLLFYSVGIGQISSEVPQNLSASRPQDRQFILSSKKLLLSDSGFYLCAWSGLGGYTGELFFGEGSRLTVL.

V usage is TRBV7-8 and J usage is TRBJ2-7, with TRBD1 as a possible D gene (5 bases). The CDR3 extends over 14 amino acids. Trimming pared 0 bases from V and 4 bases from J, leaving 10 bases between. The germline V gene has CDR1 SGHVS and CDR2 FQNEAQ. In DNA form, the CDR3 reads TGTGCCAGCAGCTTAGCACAGGCAGAATACGAGCAGTACTTC. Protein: CASSLAQAEYEQYF.

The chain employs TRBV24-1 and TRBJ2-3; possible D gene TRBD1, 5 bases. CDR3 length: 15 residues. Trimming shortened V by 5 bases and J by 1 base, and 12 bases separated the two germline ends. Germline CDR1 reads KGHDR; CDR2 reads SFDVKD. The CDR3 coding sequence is TGTGCCACCAGTGGGAAAGGGGCCGGCACAGATACGCAGTATTTT. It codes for CATSGKGAGTDTQYF.

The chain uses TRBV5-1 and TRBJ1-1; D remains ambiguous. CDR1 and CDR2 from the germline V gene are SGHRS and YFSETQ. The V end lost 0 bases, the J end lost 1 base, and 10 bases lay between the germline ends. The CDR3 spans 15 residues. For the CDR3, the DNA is TGCGCCAGCAGCTTGGCCGTCGAGGGGAACACTGAAGCTTTCTTT. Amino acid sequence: CASSLAVEGNTEAFF.

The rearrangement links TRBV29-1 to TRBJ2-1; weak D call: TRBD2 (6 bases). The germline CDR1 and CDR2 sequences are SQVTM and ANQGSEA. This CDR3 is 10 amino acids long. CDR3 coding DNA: TGCAGTGCCCGGGGGAATGAGCAGTTCTTC. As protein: CSARGNEQFF.

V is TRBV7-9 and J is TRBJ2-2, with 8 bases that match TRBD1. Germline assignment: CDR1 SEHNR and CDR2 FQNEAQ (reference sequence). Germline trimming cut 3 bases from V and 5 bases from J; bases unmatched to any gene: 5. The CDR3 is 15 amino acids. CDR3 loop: CASSFRTGTTGELFF. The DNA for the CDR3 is TGTGCCAGCAGCTTTCGGACAGGGACGACCGGGGAGCTGTTTTTT.

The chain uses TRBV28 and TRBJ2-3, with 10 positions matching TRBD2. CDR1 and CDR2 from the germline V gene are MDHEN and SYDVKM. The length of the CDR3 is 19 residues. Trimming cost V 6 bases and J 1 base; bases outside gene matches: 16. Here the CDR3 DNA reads TGTGCCAGCAGCCGCTACACCCTTAGCGGGAGGCTCCGCACAGATACGCAGTATTTT. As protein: CASSRYTLSGRLRTDTQYF. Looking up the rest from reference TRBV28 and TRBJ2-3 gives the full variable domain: DVKVTQSSRYLVKRTGEKVFLECVQDMDHENMFWYRQDPGLGLRLIYFSYDVKMKEKGDIPEGYSVSREKKERFSLILESASTNQTSMYLCASSRYTLSGRLRTDTQYFGPGTRLTVL.

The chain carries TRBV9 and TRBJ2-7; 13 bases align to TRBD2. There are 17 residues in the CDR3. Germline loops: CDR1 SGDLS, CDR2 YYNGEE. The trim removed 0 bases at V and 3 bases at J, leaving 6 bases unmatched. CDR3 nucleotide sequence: TGTGCCAGCAGCGTAGAGCCAGGACTAGCGGGAGACTACGAGCAGTACTTC. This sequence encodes CASSVEPGLAGDYEQYF.

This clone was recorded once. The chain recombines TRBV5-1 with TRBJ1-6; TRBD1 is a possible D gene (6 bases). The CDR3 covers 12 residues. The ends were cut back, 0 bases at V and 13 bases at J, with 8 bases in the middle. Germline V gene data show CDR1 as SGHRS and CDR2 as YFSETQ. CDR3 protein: CASSLAGVPLHF. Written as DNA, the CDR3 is TGCGCCAGCAGCTTGGCAGGGGTGCCCCTCCACTTT. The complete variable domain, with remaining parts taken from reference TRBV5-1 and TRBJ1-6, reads KAGVTQTPRYLIKTRGQQVTLSCSPISGHRSVSWYQQTPGQGLQFLFEYFSETQRNKGNFPGRFSGRQFSNSRSEMNVSTLELGDSALYLCASSLAGVPLHFGNGTRLTVT.

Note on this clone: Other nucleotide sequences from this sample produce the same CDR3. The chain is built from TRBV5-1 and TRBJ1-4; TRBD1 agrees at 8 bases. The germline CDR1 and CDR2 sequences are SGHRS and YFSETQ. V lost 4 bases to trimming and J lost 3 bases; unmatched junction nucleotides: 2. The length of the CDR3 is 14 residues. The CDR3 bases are TGCGCCAGCAGCCCGACAGGGGCTAATGAAAAACTGTTTTTT. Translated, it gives CASSPTGANEKLFF.

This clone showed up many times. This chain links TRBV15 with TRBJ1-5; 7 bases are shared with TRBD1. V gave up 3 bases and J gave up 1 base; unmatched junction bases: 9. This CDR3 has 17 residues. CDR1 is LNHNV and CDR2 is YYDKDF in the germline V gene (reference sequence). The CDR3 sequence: CATSSAEGARSNQPQHF. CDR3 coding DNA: TGTGCCACCAGCAGCGCTGAGGGGGCGCGGAGCAATCAGCCCCAGCATTTT.

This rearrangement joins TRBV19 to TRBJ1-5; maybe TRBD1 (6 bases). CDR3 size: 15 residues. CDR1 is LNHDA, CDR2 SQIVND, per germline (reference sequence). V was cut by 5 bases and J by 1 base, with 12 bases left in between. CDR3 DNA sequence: TGTGCCAGTAGTCACCAGGGGATCAGCAATCAGCCCCAGCATTTT. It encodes CASSHQGISNQPQHF.

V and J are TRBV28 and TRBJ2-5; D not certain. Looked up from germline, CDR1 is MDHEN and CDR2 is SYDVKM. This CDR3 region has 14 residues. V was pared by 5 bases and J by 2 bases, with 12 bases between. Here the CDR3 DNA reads TGTGCCAGCAGTCCCGCGGAGAGGCAAGAGACCCAGTACTTC. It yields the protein CASSPAERQETQYF.

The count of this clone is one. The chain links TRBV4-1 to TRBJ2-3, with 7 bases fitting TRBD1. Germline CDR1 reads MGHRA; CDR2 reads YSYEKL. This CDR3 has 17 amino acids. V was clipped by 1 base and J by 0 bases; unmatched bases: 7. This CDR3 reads CASSQAGGFSSTDTQYF. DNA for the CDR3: TGCGCCAGCAGCCAAGCAGGGGGATTTTCTAGCACAGATACGCAGTATTTT.